This T cell receptor beta chain was identified in a study of PD-1 blockade in mismatch repair-deficient tumors. There are 17 residues in the CDR3. Trimming took 1 base from V and 0 from J; bases not matched to a gene: 9. Germline-derived CDR1 and CDR2 are GTSNPN and SVGIG (reference sequence). Comment on this clone: Its antigen remains unknown.

Broader study findings: After pembrolizumab, tumor-resident clones rose rapidly, then generally contracted before radiologic responses.

The method was immunoSEQ multiplex PCR; TCRdb's version includes in-frame clones alone and lacks a portion of them. The repertoire holds around 130,000 clones, around nine tenths seen once, with roughly 10% in the top ten. PCR or immunohistochemistry showed mismatch repair deficiency in every enrolled patient. This sequence originates from an adult with mismatch repair-deficient cancer. J is TRBJ1-5 and V is TRBV30; the match to TRBD1 covers 7 bases. The sample in question was peripheral blood, obtained almost 74 weeks after starting pembrolizumab. This chain's CDR3 is CAWSGYNRGFSNQPQHF. The CDR3 coding sequence is TGTGCCTGGAGTGGGTATAACAGGGGTTTTAGCAATCAGCCCCAGCATTTT.